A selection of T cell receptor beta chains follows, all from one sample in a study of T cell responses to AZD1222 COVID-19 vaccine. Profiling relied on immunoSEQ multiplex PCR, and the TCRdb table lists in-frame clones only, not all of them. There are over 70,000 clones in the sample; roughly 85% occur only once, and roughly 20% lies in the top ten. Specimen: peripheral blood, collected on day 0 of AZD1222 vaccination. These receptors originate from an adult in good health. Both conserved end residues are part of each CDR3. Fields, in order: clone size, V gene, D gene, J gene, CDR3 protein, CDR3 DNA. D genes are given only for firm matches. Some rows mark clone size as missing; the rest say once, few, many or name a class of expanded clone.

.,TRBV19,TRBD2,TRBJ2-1,CASSTLAGIYNEQFF,TGTGCCAGTAGTACACTAGCGGGAATCTACAATGAGCAGTTCTTC
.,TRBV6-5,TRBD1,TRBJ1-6,CASGDSYNSPLHF,TGTGCCAGCGGGGACAGCTATAATTCACCCCTCCACTTT
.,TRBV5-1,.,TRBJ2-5,CASSLDRGGETQYF,TGCGCCAGCAGCTTGGACAGGGGAGGAGAGACCCAGTACTTC
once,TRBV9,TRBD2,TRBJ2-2,CASSVRSGVNTGELFF,TGTGCCAGCAGCGTACGTAGCGGGGTGAACACCGGGGAGCTGTTTTTT
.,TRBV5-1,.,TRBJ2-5,CASSLEPLAPETQYF,TGCGCCAGCAGCTTGGAACCCCTAGCACCAGAGACCCAGTACTTC
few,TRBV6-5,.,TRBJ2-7,CASSYTGYEQYF,TGTGCCAGCAGTTACACCGGCTACGAGCAGTACTTC
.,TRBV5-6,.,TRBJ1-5,CASSLGGGLSNQPQHF,TGTGCCAGCAGCTTGGGGGGAGGGTTAAGCAATCAGCCCCAGCATTTT
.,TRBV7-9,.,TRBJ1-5,CASSLMNQPQHF,TGTGCCAGCAGCTTAATGAATCAGCCCCAGCATTTT
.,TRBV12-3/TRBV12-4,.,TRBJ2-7,CASSLWGHYEQYF,TGTGCCAGCAGTTTATGGGGGCACTACGAGCAGTACTTC
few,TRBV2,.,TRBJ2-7,CASAYEYSQYEQYF,TGTGCCAGCGCATATGAGTACAGCCAGTACGAGCAGTACTTC
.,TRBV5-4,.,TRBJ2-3,CASSWGEMTNTQYF,TGTGCCAGCAGCTGGGGGGAGATGACTAATACGCAGTATTTT
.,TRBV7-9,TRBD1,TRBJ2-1,CASSLMTGPIYNEQFF,TGTGCCAGCAGCTTAATGACAGGGCCCATCTACAATGAGCAGTTCTTC
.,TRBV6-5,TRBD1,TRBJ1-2,CASRFDRGGYTF,TGTGCCAGCAGATTCGACAGGGGAGGCTACACCTTC
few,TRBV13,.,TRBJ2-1,CASSLGSQRANSYNEQFF,TGTGCCAGCAGCTTAGGATCCCAACGGGCTAACTCCTACAATGAGCAGTTCTTC
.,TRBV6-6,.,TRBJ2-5,CASSSLTETQYF,TGTGCCAGCAGTAGCCTGACAGAGACCCAGTACTTC
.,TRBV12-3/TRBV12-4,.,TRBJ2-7,CASSLVAPEQYF,TGTGCCAGCAGTTTGGTGGCCCCAGAGCAGTACTTC
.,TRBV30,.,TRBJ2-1,CAWGVGLNEQFF,TGTGCCTGGGGGGTAGGGTTGAATGAGCAGTTCTTC
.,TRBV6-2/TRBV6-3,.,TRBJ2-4,CASSYRAGKNIQYF,TGTGCCAGCAGTTACCGGGCGGGCAAAAACATTCAGTACTTC
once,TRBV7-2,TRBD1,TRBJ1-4,CASTGQGYEKLFF,TGTGCCAGCACAGGACAGGGGTACGAAAAACTGTTTTTT
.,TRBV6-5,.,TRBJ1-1,CASLLTGYTEAFF,TGTGCCAGCCTCTTAACTGGGTACACTGAAGCTTTCTTT
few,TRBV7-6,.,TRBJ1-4,CASSPPGVGTNEKLFF,TGTGCCAGCAGCCCTCCAGGGGTGGGAACTAATGAAAAACTGTTTTTT
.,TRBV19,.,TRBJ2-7,CASSGLGEQPYEQYF,TGTGCCAGTAGTGGGTTAGGTGAACAGCCCTACGAGCAGTACTTC
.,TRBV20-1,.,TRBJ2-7,CSALRGYEQYF,TGCAGTGCACTTCGGGGGTACGAGCAGTACTTC
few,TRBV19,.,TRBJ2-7,CASGRDSGSYEQYF,TGTGCCAGTGGGCGGGACAGCGGATCCTACGAGCAGTACTTC
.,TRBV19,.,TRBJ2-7,CASSPLLTYEQYF,TGTGCCAGTAGCCCGTTACTCACCTACGAGCAGTACTTC
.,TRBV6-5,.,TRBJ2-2,CASSYGGASTGELFF,TGTGCCAGCAGTTATGGGGGGGCCAGCACCGGGGAGCTGTTTTTT
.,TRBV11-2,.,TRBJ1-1,CASSRGGGTEAFF,TGTGCCAGCAGCAGAGGGGGGGGAACTGAAGCTTTCTTT
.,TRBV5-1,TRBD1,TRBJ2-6,CASSPVVGGITGANVLTF,TGCGCCAGCAGCCCGGTTGTAGGGGGCATCACTGGGGCCAACGTCCTGACTTTC
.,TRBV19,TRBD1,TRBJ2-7,CASSMGQSYEQYF,TGTGCCAGTAGTATGGGACAGTCCTACGAGCAGTACTTC
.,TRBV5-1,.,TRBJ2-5,CASSLPGEETQYF,TGCGCCAGCAGCTTGCCCGGGGAAGAGACCCAGTACTTC
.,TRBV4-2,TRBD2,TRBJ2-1,CASSQGDGGAYEQFF,TGTGCCAGCAGCCAAGGGGACGGGGGGGCCTATGAGCAGTTCTTC
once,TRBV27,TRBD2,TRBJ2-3,CASSPEPRTSGGRTDTQYF,TGTGCCAGCAGTCCCGAGCCCCGGACTAGCGGGGGTCGCACAGATACGCAGTATTTT
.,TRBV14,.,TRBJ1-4,CASSSGQTNEKLFF,TGTGCCAGCAGCTCAGGGCAAACTAATGAAAAACTGTTTTTT
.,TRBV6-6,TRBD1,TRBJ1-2,CASSGQAANYGYTF,TGTGCCAGCAGTGGACAGGCAGCCAACTATGGCTACACCTTC
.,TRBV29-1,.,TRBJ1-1,CSVGGAGNTEAFF,TGCAGCGTTGGGGGGGCAGGGAACACTGAAGCTTTCTTT
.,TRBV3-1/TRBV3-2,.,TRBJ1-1,CASSQEWGEAFF,TGTGCCAGCAGCCAAGAGTGGGGGGAAGCTTTCTTT
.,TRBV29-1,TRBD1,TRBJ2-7,CSVVGPGGEQYF,TGCAGCGTTGTGGGGCCAGGGGGCGAGCAGTACTTC
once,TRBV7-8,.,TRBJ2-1,CASSLGVGGGNNNEQFF,TGTGCCAGCAGCTTAGGGGTGGGCGGCGGGAATAACAATGAGCAGTTCTTC
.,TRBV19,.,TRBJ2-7,CASSIYPGLDPKQYF,TGTGCCAGTAGTATTTATCCGGGACTCGATCCAAAGCAGTACTTC
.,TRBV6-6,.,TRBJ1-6,CASSYASGDSPLHF,TGTGCCAGCAGTTATGCGTCTGGGGATTCACCCCTCCACTTT